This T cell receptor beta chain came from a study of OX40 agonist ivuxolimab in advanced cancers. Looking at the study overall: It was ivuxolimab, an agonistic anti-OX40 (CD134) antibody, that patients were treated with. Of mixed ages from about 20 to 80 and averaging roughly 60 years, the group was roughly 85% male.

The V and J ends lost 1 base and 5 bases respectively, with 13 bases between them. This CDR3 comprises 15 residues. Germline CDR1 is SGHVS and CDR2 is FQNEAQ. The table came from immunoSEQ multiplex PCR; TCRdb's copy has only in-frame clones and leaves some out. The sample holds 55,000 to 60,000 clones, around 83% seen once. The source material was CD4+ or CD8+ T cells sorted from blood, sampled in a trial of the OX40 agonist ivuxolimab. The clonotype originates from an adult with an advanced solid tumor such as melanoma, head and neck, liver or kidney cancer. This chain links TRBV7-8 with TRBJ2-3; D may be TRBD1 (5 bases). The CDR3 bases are TGTGCCAGCAGCTTAGTGGGGTTCCAGGGAGATACGCAGTATTTT. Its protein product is CASSLVGFQGDTQYF.